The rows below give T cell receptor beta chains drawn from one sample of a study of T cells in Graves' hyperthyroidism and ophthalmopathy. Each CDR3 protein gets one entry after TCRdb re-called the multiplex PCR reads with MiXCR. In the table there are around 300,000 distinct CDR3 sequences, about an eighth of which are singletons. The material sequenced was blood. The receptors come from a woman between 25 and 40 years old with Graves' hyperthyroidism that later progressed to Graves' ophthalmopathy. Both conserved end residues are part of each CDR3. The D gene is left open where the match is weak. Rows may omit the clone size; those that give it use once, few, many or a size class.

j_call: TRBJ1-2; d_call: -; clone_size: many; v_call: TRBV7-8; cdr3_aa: CASSLAVDFGYGYTF; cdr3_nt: TGTGCCAGCAGCTTAGCGGTCGACTTTGGCTATGGCTACACCTTC
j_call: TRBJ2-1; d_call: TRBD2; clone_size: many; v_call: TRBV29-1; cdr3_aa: CSVDQTTSGVDEQFF; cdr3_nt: TGCAGCGTTGATCAAACGACTAGCGGGGTGGATGAGCAGTTCTTC
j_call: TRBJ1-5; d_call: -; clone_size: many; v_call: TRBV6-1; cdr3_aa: CASRPDTSNHPQHF; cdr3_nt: TGTGCCAGCAGACCCGACACTAGCAATCACCCCCAGCATTTT
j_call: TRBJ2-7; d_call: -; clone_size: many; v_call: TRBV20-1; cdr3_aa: CSARPPGIYEQYF; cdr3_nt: TGCAGTGCTCGCCCCCCCGGAATTTACGAGCAGTACTTC
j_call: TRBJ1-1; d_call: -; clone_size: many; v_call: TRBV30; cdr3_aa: CAWSPQENTEAFF; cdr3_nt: TGTGCCTGGAGTCCCCAAGAGAACACTGAAGCTTTCTTT
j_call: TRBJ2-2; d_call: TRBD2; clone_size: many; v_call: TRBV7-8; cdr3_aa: CASSLTSGRVTGELFF; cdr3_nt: TGTGCCAGCAGCCTCACTAGCGGGAGGGTTACCGGGGAGCTGTTTTTT
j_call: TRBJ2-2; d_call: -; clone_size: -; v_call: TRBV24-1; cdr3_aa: CATSDSWQGSTGELFF; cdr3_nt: TGTGCCACCAGTGATTCCTGGCAGGGCAGTACCGGGGAGCTGTTTTTT
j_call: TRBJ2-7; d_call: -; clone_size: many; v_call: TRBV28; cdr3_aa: CASSPRTGPGGQYF; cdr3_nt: TGTGCCAGCAGTCCCAGGACAGGTCCGGGGGGGCAGTACTTC
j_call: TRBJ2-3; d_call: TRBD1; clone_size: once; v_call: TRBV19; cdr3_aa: CASKPNRGLGTDTQYF; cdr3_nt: TGTGCCAGTAAGCCTAACAGGGGCCTGGGCACAGATACGCAGTATTTT
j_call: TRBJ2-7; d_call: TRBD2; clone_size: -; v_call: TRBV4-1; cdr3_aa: CASSQGTGTSGSTYEQYF; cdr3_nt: TGCGCCAGCAGCCAAGGGACCGGGACTAGCGGGAGCACCTACGAGCAGTACTTC
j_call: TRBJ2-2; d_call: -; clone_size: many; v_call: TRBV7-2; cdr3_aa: CASSFPSFTGELFF; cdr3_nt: TGTGCCAGCAGCTTCCCCAGTTTTACCGGGGAGCTGTTTTTT
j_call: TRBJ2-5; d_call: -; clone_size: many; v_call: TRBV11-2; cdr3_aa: CASSFSQGRQETQYF; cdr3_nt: TGTGCCAGCAGCTTTAGTCAAGGTCGTCAAGAGACCCAGTACTTC
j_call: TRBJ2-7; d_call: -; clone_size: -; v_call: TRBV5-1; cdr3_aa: CASRSAGPSYEQYF; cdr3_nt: TGCGCCAGCCGAAGTGCAGGGCCCTCCTACGAGCAGTACTTC
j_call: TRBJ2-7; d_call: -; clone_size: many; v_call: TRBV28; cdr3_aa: CASGTVYEQYF; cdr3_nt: TGTGCCAGTGGTACGGTCTACGAGCAGTACTTC
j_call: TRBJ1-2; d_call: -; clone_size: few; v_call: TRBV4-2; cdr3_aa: CASSQEGLTF; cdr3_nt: TGTGCCAGCAGCCAAGAGGGACTCACCTTC
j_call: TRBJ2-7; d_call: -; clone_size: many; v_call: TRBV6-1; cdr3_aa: CASSSVRALPAVGYEQYF; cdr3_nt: TGTGCCAGCAGTTCCGTACGGGCTCTCCCCGCGGTTGGCTACGAGCAGTACTTC
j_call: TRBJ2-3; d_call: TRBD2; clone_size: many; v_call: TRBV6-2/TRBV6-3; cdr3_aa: CASSYPSGSYEDTQYF; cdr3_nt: TGTGCCAGCAGTTACCCTAGCGGGAGTTATGAAGATACGCAGTATTTT
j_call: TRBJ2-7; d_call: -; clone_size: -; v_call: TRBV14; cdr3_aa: CASSSIGGGAYEQYF; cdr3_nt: TGTGCCAGCAGCTCAATAGGAGGGGGAGCCTACGAGCAGTACTTC
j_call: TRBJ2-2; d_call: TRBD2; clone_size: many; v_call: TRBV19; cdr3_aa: CASSTSGAGELFF; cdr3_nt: TGTGCCAGTAGTACTAGCGGAGCCGGGGAGCTGTTTTTT
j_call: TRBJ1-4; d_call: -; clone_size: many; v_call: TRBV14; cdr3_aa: CASSQDPTPQKLFF; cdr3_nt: TGTGCCAGCAGCCAAGACCCGACGCCCCAAAAACTGTTTTTT
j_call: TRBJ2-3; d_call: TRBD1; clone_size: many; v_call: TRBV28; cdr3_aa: CASSPAGGADTQYF; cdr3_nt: TGTGCCAGCAGCCCGGCAGGGGGCGCAGATACGCAGTATTTT
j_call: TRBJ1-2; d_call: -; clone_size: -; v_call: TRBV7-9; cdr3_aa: CASSLGVDEKNYGYTF; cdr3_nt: TGTGCCAGCAGCTTAGGGGTGGATGAGAAAAACTATGGCTACACCTTC
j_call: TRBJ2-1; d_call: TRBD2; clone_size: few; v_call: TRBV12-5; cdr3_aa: CASGFGLAGPTSSYNEQFF; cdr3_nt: TGTGCTAGTGGTTTCGGACTAGCGGGTCCCACGAGCTCCTACAATGAGCAGTTCTTC
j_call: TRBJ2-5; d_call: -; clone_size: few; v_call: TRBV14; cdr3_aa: CASSPWSVGGQETQYF; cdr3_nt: TGTGCCAGCAGCCCATGGTCCGTGGGTGGCCAAGAGACCCAGTACTTC
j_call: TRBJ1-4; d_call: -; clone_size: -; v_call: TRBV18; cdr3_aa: CASSQNRDFREKLFF; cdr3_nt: TGTGCCAGCTCACAAAACAGGGACTTCCGTGAAAAACTGTTTTTT
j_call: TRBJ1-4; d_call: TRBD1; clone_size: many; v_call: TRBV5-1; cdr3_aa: CASSQGQHPSDEKLFF; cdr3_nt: TGCGCCAGCAGTCAGGGACAGCACCCCTCGGATGAAAAACTGTTTTTT
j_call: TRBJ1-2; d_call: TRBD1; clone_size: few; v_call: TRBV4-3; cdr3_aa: CASSPLGQEYGYTF; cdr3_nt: TGCGCCAGCAGCCCCCTGGGACAGGAGTATGGCTACACCTTC
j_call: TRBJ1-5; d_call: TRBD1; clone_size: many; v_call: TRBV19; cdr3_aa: CASSMGQANQPQHF; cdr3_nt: TGTGCCAGTAGTATGGGACAGGCTAATCAGCCCCAGCATTTT
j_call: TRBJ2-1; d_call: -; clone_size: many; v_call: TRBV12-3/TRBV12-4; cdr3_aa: CASSLYSEQFF; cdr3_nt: TGTGCCAGCAGTTTATACAGCGAGCAGTTCTTC
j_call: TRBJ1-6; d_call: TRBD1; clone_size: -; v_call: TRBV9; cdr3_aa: CASSGGQVGSPLHF; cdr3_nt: TGTGCCAGCAGCGGGGGACAGGTAGGATCACCCCTCCACTTT
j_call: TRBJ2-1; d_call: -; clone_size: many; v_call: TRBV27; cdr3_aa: CASGLGGAYNEQFF; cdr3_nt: TGTGCCAGCGGGTTAGGGGGGGCCTACAATGAGCAGTTCTTC
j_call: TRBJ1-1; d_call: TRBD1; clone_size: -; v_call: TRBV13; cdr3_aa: CASSARDRGGTEAFF; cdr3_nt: TGTGCCAGCAGCGCCCGGGACAGGGGAGGCACTGAAGCTTTCTTT
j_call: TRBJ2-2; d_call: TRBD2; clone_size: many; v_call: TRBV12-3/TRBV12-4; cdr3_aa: CASSSRTGGTGELFF; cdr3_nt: TGTGCCAGCAGTAGCCGAACGGGAGGTACCGGGGAGCTGTTTTTT
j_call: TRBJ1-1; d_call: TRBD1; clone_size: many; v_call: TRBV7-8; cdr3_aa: CASSIGQGNTEAFF; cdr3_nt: TGTGCCAGCAGCATCGGACAGGGGAACACTGAAGCTTTCTTT
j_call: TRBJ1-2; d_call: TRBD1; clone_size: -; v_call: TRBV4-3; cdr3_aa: CASSQYYRGFDGYTF; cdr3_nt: TGCGCCAGCAGCCAATACTACAGGGGTTTCGATGGCTACACCTTC
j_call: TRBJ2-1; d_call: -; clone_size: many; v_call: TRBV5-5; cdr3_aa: CASSLGPRNEQFF; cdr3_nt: TGTGCCAGCAGCTTGGGACCTCGTAATGAGCAGTTCTTC
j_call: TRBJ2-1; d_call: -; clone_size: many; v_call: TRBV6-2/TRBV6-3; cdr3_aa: CASGFILLHEQFF; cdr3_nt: TGTGCCAGCGGCTTTATCCTTCTCCACGAGCAGTTCTTC
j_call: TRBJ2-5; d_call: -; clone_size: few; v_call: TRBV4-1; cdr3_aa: CASSPRNGRAQETQYF; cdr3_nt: TGCGCCAGCAGCCCAAGGAACGGGCGCGCTCAAGAGACCCAGTACTTC
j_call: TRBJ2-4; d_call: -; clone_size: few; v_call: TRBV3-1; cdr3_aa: CASSTRDKNIQYF; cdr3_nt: TGTGCCAGCAGCACGAGGGACAAAAACATTCAGTACTTC
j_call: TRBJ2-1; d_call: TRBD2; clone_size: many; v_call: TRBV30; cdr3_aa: CAWSAGVDSGTIYNEQFF; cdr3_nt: TGTGCCTGGAGTGCAGGAGTTGACAGCGGGACCATCTACAATGAGCAGTTCTTC
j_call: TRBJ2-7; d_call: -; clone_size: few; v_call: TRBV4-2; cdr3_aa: CASSQEGAYTGFEQYF; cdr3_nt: TGCGCCAGCAGCCAAGAAGGGGCCTATACGGGGTTCGAGCAGTACTTC
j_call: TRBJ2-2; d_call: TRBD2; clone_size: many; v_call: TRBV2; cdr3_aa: CASITGTSGSGELFF; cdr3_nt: TGTGCCAGCATCACCGGGACTAGCGGGTCCGGGGAGCTGTTTTTT
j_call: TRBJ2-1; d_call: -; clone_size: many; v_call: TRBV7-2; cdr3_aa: CASSLQAWDEQFF; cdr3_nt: TGTGCCAGCAGCTTACAAGCGTGGGATGAGCAGTTCTTC
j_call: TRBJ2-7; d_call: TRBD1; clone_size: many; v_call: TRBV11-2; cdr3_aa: CASTLAAGGEQYF; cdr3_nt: TGTGCCAGCACCCTGGCCGCAGGGGGCGAGCAGTACTTC
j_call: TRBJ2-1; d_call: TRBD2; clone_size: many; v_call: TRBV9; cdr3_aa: CASSRISGSLNEQFF; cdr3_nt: TGTGCCAGCAGCCGGATTAGCGGGAGTCTGAATGAGCAGTTCTTC
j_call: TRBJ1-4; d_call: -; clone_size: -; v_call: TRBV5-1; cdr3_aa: CASSLGGGTNEKLFF; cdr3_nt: TGCGCCAGCAGCTTGGGAGGGGGAACTAATGAAAAACTGTTTTTT
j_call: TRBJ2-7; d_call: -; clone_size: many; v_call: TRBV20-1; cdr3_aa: CSARSGYSYEQYF; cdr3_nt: TGCAGTGCTAGATCGGGCTACTCCTACGAGCAGTACTTC
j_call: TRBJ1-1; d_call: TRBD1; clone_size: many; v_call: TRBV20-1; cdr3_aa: CSAADRTGNPEAFF; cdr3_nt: TGCAGTGCAGCAGACCGGACAGGGAATCCTGAAGCTTTCTTT
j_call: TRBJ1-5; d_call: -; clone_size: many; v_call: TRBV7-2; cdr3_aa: CASSPGPRAPQHF; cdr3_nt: TGTGCCAGCAGCCCCGGCCCGAGGGCGCCCCAGCATTTT
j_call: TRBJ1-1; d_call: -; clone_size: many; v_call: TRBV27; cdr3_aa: CASRKGTEAFF; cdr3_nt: TGTGCCAGCAGGAAGGGAACTGAAGCTTTCTTT
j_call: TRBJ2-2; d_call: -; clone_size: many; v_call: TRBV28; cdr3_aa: CASSLWGTTGELFF; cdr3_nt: TGTGCCAGCAGTTTATGGGGTACTACCGGGGAGCTGTTTTTT
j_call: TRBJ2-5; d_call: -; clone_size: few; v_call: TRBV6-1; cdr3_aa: CASSERGDFGVTQYF; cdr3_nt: TGTGCCAGCAGTGAACGAGGGGACTTCGGGGTGACCCAGTACTTC
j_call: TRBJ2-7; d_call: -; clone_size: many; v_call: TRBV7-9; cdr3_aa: CASSLADSSYEQYF; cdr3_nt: TGTGCCAGCAGCCTAGCGGACAGCTCCTACGAGCAGTACTTC